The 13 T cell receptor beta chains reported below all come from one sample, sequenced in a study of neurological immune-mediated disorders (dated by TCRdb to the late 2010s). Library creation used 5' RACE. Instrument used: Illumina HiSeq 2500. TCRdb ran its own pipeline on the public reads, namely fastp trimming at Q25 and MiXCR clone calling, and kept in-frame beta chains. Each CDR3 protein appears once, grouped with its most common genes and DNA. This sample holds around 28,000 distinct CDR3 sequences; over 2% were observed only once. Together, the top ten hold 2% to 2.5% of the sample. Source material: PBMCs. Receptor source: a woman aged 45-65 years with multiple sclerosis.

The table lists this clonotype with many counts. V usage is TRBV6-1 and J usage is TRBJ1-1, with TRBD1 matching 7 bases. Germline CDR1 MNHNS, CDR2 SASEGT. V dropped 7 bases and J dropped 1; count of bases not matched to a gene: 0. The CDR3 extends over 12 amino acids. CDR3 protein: CASNRGNTEAFF. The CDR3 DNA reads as TGTGCCAGCAACAGGGGGAACACTGAAGCTTTCTTT.

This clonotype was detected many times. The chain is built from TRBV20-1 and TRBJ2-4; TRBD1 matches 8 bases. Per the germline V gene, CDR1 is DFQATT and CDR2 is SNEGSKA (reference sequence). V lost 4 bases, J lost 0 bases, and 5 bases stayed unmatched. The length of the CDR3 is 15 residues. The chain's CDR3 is CSATQGASAKNIQYF. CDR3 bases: TGCAGTGCTACTCAGGGGGCTTCAGCCAAAAACATTCAGTACTTC.

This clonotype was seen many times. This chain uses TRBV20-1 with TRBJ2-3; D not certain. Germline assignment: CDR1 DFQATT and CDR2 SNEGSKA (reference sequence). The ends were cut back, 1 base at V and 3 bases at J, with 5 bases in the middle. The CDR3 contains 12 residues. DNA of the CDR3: TGCAGTGCTAGAGTCCCAACAGATACGCAGTATTTT. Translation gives CSARVPTDTQYF.

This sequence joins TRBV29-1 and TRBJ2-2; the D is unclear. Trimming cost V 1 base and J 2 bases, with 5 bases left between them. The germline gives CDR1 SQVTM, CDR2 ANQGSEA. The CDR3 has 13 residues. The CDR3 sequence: CSVEGSNTGELFF. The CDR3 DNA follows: TGCAGCGTTGAAGGGTCCAACACCGGGGAGCTGTTTTTT.

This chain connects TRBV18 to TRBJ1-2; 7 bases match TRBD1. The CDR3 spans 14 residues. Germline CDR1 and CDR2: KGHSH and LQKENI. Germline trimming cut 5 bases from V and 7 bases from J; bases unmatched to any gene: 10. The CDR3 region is CASSSGQVSRGYTF. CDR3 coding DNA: TGTGCCAGCTCATCCGGACAGGTTTCGCGTGGCTACACCTTC.

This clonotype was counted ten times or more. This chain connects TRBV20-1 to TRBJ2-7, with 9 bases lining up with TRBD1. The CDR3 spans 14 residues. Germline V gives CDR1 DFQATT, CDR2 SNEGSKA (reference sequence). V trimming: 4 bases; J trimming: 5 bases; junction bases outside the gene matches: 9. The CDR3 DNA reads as TGCAGTGCTATGAGCGGGACAGGGATCAACGAGCAGTACTTC. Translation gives CSAMSGTGINEQYF.

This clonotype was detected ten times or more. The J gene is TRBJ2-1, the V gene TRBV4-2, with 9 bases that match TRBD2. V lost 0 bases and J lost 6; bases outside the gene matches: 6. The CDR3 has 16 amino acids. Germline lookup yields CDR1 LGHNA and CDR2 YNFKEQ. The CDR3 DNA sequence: TGTGCCAGCAGCCAAGAAGGGACTAGCCATCGCAATGAGCAGTTCTTC. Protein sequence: CASSQEGTSHRNEQFF.

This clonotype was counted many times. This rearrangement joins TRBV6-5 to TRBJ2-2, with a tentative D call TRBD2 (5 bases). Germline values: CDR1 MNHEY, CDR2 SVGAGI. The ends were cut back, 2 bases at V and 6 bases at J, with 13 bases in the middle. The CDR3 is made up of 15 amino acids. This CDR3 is CASSYDYGVAGELFF. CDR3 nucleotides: TGTGCCAGCAGTTACGACTACGGGGTGGCCGGGGAGCTGTTTTTT.

CDR3: CASSSSGTPFF. For the CDR3, the DNA is TGTGCCAGCAGCTCCTCCGGGACCCCGTTCTTC. The rearrangement links TRBV7-2 to TRBJ2-1; the D gene could be TRBD1 or TRBD2 (5 bases each). The CDR3 extends over 11 amino acids. Germline CDR1 and CDR2: SGHTA and FQGNSA. Trimming took off 4 bases at V and 15 bases at J, with 13 bases between the two ends.

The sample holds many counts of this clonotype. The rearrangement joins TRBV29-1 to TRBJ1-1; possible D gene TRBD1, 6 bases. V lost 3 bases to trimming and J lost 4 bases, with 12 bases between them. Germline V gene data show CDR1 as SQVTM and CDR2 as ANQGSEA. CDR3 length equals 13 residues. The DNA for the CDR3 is TGCAGCGTTGACCAGACCAGGGGCACTGAAGCTTTCTTT. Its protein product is CSVDQTRGTEAFF.

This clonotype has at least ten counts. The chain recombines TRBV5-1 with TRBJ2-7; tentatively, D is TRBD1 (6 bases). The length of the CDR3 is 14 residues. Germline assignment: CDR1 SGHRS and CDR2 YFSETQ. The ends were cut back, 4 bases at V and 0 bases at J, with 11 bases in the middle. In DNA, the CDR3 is TGCGCCAGCAGCCGGGACACCGGCTCCTACGAGCAGTACTTC. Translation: CASSRDTGSYEQYF.

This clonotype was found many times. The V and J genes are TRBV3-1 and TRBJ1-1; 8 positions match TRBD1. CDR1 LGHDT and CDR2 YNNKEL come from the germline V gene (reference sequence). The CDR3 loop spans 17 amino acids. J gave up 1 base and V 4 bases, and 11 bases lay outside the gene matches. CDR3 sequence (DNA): TGTGCCAGCAGCCCCCCCCGCAGCGGGACAGGGAACACTGAAGCTTTCTTT. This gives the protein CASSPPRSGTGNTEAFF.

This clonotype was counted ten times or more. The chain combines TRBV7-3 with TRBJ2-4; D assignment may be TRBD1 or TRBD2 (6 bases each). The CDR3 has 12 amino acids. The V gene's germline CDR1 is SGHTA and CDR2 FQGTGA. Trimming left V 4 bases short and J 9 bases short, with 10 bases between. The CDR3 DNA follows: TGTGCCAGCAGCTACGGAGGGGGCATTCAGTACTTC. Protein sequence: CASSYGGGIQYF.